These 20 T cell receptor beta chains were sequenced from one sample in a study of cytomegalovirus exposure and HLA in healthy donors. Primers for the PCR totalled 60 Vbeta and 13 Jbeta. The table came from immunoSEQ multiplex PCR; TCRdb's copy has only in-frame clones and leaves some out. The data contain more than 90,000 clones, less than 80% of them seen just once; the ten biggest clones take up 4.1%. Material: PBMCs. These receptors originate from a middle-aged woman in good health and CMV-seropositive.

The chain links TRBV27 to TRBJ1-4, with D perhaps TRBD1 (5 bases). Looked up from germline, CDR1 is MNHEY and CDR2 is SMNVEV (reference sequence). Trimming removed 3 bases at V and 2 bases at J, with 16 bases between. The CDR3 has 17 amino acids. The CDR3 nucleotides are TGTGCCAGCAGTTTTAAGCAGGGTGGAATCACTAATGAAAAACTGTTTTTT. It codes for CASSFKQGGITNEKLFF.

This chain uses TRBV28 with TRBJ1-4; D not resolved. Trimming left V 7 bases short and J 16 bases short, with 19 bases between. This CDR3 is built from 12 residues. Germline V lookup: CDR1 MDHEN, CDR2 SYDVKM. This CDR3 reads CASNKNRGTAFF. The CDR3 DNA follows: TGTGCCAGCAACAAAAACCGGGGAACGGCGTTTTTT.

The J gene is TRBJ2-1, the V gene TRBV18, with 11 bases aligning to TRBD2. After removal of 3 bases from V and 0 bases from J, the junction contained 4 bases not matched to a gene. The CDR3 consists of 17 residues. Germline V CDR1 and CDR2: KGHSH, LQKENI. The DNA for the CDR3 is TGTGCCAGCTCACCGCGACTAGCGGGACACTCCTACAATGAGCAGTTCTTC. Translated, it gives CASSPRLAGHSYNEQFF.

The chain employs TRBV28 and TRBJ2-3, with 15 bases lining up with TRBD2. The CDR3 is 20 residues long. Unmatched junction bases numbered 15, after V lost 8 bases and J lost 0 bases. The V gene's germline CDR1 is MDHEN and CDR2 SYDVKM. CDR3 amino acids: CASGRPTSGLAGGSTDTQYF. For the CDR3, the DNA is TGTGCCAGCGGTCGCCCGACATCGGGACTAGCGGGAGGAAGCACAGATACGCAGTATTTT.

The chain employs TRBV29-1 and TRBJ2-3, with D perhaps matching TRBD2 (6 bases). The V end was cut by 4 bases, the J end by 4 bases, with 15 bases between. The CDR3 totals 14 residues. Germline V gives CDR1 SQVTM, CDR2 ANQGSEA. CDR3 nucleotide sequence: TGCAGCGTTGGAAGAGGCGGGAACGCAGATACGCAGTATTTT. Its translation is CSVGRGGNADTQYF.

V gene TRBV2 combines with J gene TRBJ2-5; 10 positions agree with TRBD2. The V and J ends lost 5 bases and 4 bases, in that order; junction bases with no gene match: 4. CDR1 is SNHLY and CDR2 is FYNNEI in the germline V gene. The CDR3 runs 14 residues. The CDR3 coding sequence is TGTGCCAGCAGTCGTCTAGCGGGAGTAGAGACCCAGTACTTC. Its translation: CASSRLAGVETQYF. The variable domain in full, with the rest retrieved from reference TRBV2 and TRBJ2-5, is EPEVTQTPSHQVTQMGQEVILRCVPISNHLYFYWYRQILGQKVEFLVSFYNNEISEKSEIFDDQFSVERPDGSNFTLKIRSTKLEDSAMYFCASSRLAGVETQYFGPGTRLLVL.

V usage is TRBV7-8 and J usage is TRBJ1-2; a weak D match, TRBD1 (5 bases). The CDR3 sequence is 18 residues long. The V gene lost 1 base and the J gene lost 8 bases, with 26 bases spanning the gap. Looked up from germline, CDR1 is SGHVS and CDR2 is FQNEAQ. The CDR3 is CASSLGFMASDPGKGYTF. In nucleotides, the CDR3 is TGTGCCAGCAGCTTAGGGTTTATGGCATCAGATCCAGGGAAGGGCTACACCTTC.

This clone was picked up one time. J is TRBJ2-2 and V is TRBV19; possibly TRBD2 for D (6 bases). The V gene's germline CDR1 is LNHDA and CDR2 SQIVND (reference sequence). The V gene lost 1 base and the J gene lost 6 bases, with 21 bases spanning the gap. This CDR3 comprises 18 residues. The CDR3 here is CASSIVAQGLKGSGELFF. The CDR3, as DNA: TGTGCCAGTAGTATAGTGGCCCAGGGACTTAAGGGGTCCGGGGAGCTGTTTTTT.

This chain uses TRBV27 with TRBJ2-5; D is perhaps TRBD2 (5 bases). In germline, CDR1 is MNHEY, CDR2 SMNVEV (reference sequence). The CDR3 has 15 amino acids. V was clipped by 3 bases and J by 7 bases, with 18 bases between them. The CDR3 nucleotides are TGTGCCAGCAGTTTTGTGTCCGCTGGCCGGGGGACCCAGTACTTC. Protein: CASSFVSAGRGTQYF.

This chain uses TRBV4-1 with TRBJ2-1; tentative D call: TRBD2 (5 bases). Germline-derived CDR1 and CDR2 are MGHRA and YSYEKL. V was shortened by 1 base and J by 4 bases, with 8 bases between the two germline ends. The CDR3 is 14 amino acids. CDR3 sequence (DNA): TGCGCCAGCAGCCAAGGCGGGCTGTACAATGAGCAGTTCTTC. Protein sequence: CASSQGGLYNEQFF.

This clone was observed a few times. This chain links TRBV11-2 with TRBJ2-1; a weak D match, TRBD2 (5 bases). CDR3 size: 13 residues. V lost 1 base and J lost 14, with 15 bases in between. Germline-derived CDR1 and CDR2 are SGHAT and FQNNGV. The CDR3, as DNA: TGTGCCAGCAGCTTAGGCGACTACGAGAGGAAGTTCTTC. It specifies CASSLGDYERKFF.

The chain links TRBV28 to TRBJ2-7; 7 nucleotides match TRBD1. CDR3 size: 12 residues. CDR1 is MDHEN and CDR2 is SYDVKM in the germline V gene. V lost 8 bases and J lost 3; bases outside the gene matches: 4. The CDR3 loop reads CASWGTVYEQYF. CDR3 DNA sequence: TGTGCCAGCTGGGGGACAGTCTACGAGCAGTACTTC.

The genes are TRBV6-6 and TRBJ1-5; 7 bases are a match to TRBD1. V trimming: 7 bases; J trimming: 5 bases; junction bases outside the gene matches: 8. CDR1 is MNHNY and CDR2 is SVGAGI in the germline V gene (reference sequence). The CDR3 runs 14 residues. CDR3 amino acids: CASTMGQTHQPQHF. The CDR3 DNA follows: TGTGCCAGCACCATGGGACAGACACATCAGCCCCAGCATTTT.

V and J are TRBV29-1 and TRBJ2-5, with D possibly TRBD2 on 5 matching bases. The CDR3 is made up of 11 amino acids. The germline V gene encodes CDR1 SQVTM and CDR2 ANQGSEA. The CDR3 DNA reads TGCACCACGGGAACGGGTGAGACCCAGTACTTC. Its translation is CTTGTGETQYF.

The V and J genes are TRBV28 and TRBJ1-2; 12 bases fit TRBD1. V was pared by 2 bases and J by 6 bases, with 7 bases of the junction left unmatched. The CDR3 contains 16 residues. The germline CDR1 and CDR2 sequences are MDHEN and SYDVKM. The CDR3, as DNA: TGTGCCAGCAGTTTAGCCCCCGGGACAGGGGGCGATGGCTACACCTTC. Translation: CASSLAPGTGGDGYTF.

This clone has a handful of counts. The chain combines TRBV7-8 with TRBJ2-2, with 11 bases aligning to TRBD2. The CDR3 is 18 residues long. Germline lookup yields CDR1 SGHVS and CDR2 FQNEAQ. V was pared by 1 base and J by 3 bases, with 7 bases of the junction left unmatched. CDR3 sequence reads: CASSLGLAGGRDTGELFF. DNA for the CDR3: TGTGCCAGCAGCTTAGGGCTAGCGGGAGGCAGGGACACCGGGGAGCTGTTTTTT.

The chain links TRBV6-5 to TRBJ2-7, with a weak D call TRBD2 (6 bases). Germline values: CDR1 MNHEY, CDR2 SVGAGI. CDR3 length: 14 residues. Trimming removed 8 bases at V and 3 bases at J, with 17 bases between. The CDR3 protein is CASSRGGNYYEQYF. CDR3 DNA sequence: TGTGCCAGCTCGAGAGGCGGGAATTACTACGAGCAGTACTTC.

This clone was found many times. Other nucleotide sequences from this sample produce the same CDR3. J is TRBJ1-1 and V is TRBV10-3, with D perhaps TRBD1 (6 bases). Trimming shortened V by 4 bases and J by 1 base, and 7 bases separated the two germline ends. Looked up from germline, CDR1 is ENHRY and CDR2 is SYGVKD. CDR3 size: 13 residues. This chain's CDR3 is CAISVQGNTEAFF. DNA of the CDR3: TGTGCCATCAGTGTACAGGGGAACACTGAAGCTTTCTTT.

This clone was counted between two and nine times. This chain joins TRBV7-9 and TRBJ2-1; TRBD2 agrees at 8 bases. Germline V gene sequence: CDR1 SEHNR, CDR2 FQNEAQ (reference sequence). The CDR3 contains 19 residues. Trimming at V came to 1 base and at J to 6 bases, leaving 17 bases not matched to a gene. The CDR3 region has the DNA TGTGCCAGCAGCTTAGTAGTTATATTATTGCCGGGAGGGCCCAATGAGCAGTTCTTC. This sequence encodes CASSLVVILLPGGPNEQFF.

V usage is TRBV30 and J usage is TRBJ2-2; 7 bases line up with TRBD2. The length of the CDR3 is 13 residues. Germline V gene lookup returns CDR1 GTSNPN and CDR2 SVGIG (reference sequence). V dropped 1 base and J dropped 8; count of bases not matched to a gene: 4. The CDR3 nucleotides read TGTGCCTGGAGTGATAGGCGGGAGGGGGAGCTGTTTTTT. Its translation is CAWSDRREGELFF. Supplemented by reference TRBV30 and TRBJ2-2, the full variable domain reads SQTIHQWPATLVQPVGSPLSLECTVEGTSNPNLYWYRQAAGRGLQLLFYSVGIGQISSEVPQNLSASRPQDRQFILSSKKLLLSDSGFYLCAWSDRREGELFFGEGSRLTVL.